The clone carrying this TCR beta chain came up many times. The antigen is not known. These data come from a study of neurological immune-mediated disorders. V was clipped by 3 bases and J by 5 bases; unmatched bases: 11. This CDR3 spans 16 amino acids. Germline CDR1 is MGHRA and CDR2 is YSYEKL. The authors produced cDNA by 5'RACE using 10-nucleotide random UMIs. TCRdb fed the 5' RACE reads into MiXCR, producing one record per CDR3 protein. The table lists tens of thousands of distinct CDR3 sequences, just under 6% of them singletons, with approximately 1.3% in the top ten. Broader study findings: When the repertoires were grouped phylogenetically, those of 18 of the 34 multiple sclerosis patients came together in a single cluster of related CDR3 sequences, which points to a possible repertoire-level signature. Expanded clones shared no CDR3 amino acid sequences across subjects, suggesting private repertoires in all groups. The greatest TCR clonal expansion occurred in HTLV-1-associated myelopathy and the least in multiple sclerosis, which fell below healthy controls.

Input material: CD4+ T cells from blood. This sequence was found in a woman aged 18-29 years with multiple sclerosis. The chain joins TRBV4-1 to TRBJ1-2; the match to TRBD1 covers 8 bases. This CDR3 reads CASSQKPGQAIYGYTF. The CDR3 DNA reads TGCGCCAGCAGCCAGAAACCGGGACAGGCAATATATGGCTACACCTTC.